This entry describes one T cell receptor beta chain. Its antigen is unknown. The data stem from a study of vaccination and CD4 T cells after COVID-19. Findings of the study overall: Convalescent patients gained a median about 85% of their reactive clones only post-vaccination. Spike mono-reactivity was found in 304 of 307 vaccine-specific clones from convalescent patients.

Trimming pared 4 bases from V and 7 bases from J, leaving 17 bases between. The CDR3 covers 15 residues. CDR1 and CDR2 (germline): SNHLY, FYNNEI. Documented treatment: approximately 9-day PBMC culture with coronavirus spike peptide pools or control peptides (ViraFEST assay). Per-well cultures of roughly 2 million PBMCs received about 10 IU/ml IL-2 and around 10 ug/ml peptide pools. Cultured CD4+ T cells had their DNA profiled by the Oncomine TCR Beta short-read assay. Genomic DNA extraction was carried out from cultured CD4+ T cells. Using its own MiXCR run on the PCR reads, TCRdb lists one record per CDR3 protein. In the table there are 6,600 or so distinct CDR3 sequences, roughly 50% of which are singletons.

The receptor comes from a human donor who had recovered from COVID-19. V usage is TRBV2 and J usage is TRBJ1-5; no clear D. Specimen: CD4+ T cells from blood, cultured in vitro. Written as DNA, the CDR3 is TGTGCCAGCAGTGGAGGAGGATTGGGGAGCCAGCCCCAGCATTTT. Translating it yields CASSGGGLGSQPQHF.